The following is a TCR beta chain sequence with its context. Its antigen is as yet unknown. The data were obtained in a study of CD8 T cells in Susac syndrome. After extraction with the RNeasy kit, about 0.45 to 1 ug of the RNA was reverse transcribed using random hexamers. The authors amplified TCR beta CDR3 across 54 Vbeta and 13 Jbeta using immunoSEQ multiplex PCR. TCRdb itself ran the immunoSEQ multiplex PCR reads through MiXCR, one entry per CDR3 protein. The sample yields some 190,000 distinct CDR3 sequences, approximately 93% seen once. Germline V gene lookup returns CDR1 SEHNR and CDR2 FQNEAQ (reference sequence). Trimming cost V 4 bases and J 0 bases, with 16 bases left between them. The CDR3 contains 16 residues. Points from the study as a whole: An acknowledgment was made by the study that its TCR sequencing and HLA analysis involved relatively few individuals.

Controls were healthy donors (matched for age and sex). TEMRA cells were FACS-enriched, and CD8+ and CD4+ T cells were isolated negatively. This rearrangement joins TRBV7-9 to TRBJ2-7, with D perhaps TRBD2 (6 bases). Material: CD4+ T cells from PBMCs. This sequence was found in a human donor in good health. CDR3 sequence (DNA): TGTGCCAGCAGCTCGGGTGGGACTTCCAGCTCCTACGAGCAGTACTTC. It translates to CASSSGGTSSSYEQYF. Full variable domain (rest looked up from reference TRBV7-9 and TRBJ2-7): DTGVSQNPRHKITKRGQNVTFRCDPISEHNRLYWYRQTLGQGPEFLTYFQNEAQLEKSRLLSDRFSAERPKGSFSTLEIQRTEQGDSAMYLCASSSGGTSSSYEQYFGPGTRLTVT.